A single sample gave rise to the 8 T cell receptor beta chains below, sequenced in a study of T cell responses to AZD1222 COVID-19 vaccine. The protocol was immunoSEQ multiplex PCR, while the TCRdb copy is restricted to in-frame clones and leaves out a portion. The profile shows a few hundred thousand clones, over 90% of them singletons. This material consisted of peripheral blood, taken on day 0 of AZD1222 vaccination. All receptors come from an adult in good health.

The chain uses TRBV12-3 or TRBV12-4 and TRBJ1-2; 8 nucleotides match TRBD1. After removal of 3 bases from V and 6 bases from J, the junction contained 0 bases not matched to a gene. CDR3 length: 12 amino acids. The CDR3 is CASSFRGHGYTF. Written as DNA, the CDR3 is TGTGCCAGCAGTTTCAGGGGGCATGGCTACACCTTC.

The gene calls are TRBV28 and TRBJ1-4; a possible D gene is TRBD1 (6 bases). This CDR3 is 15 amino acids long. Between the trimmed V and J ends, which lost 6 bases and 7 bases, there was a span of 18 bases. In germline, CDR1 is MDHEN, CDR2 SYDVKM. CDR3: CASSYLQGGSEKLFF. For the CDR3, the DNA is TGTGCCAGCAGCTATCTACAGGGTGGGAGTGAAAAACTGTTTTTT.

The rearrangement uses TRBV5-5 and TRBJ1-4; D not resolved. The CDR3 extends over 14 amino acids. Trimming took 1 base from V and 6 from J, leaving 10 bases between them. Germline-derived CDR1 and CDR2 are SGHKS and YYEKEE (reference sequence). The CDR3 bases are TGTGCCAGCAGCTTGCAGGTCGGCGATGAAAAACTGTTTTTT. The encoded protein is CASSLQVGDEKLFF.

This chain uses TRBV28 with TRBJ2-1; D is possibly TRBD1 (5 bases). Germline V gene lookup returns CDR1 MDHEN and CDR2 SYDVKM. Trimming shortened V by 4 bases and J by 6 bases, and 19 bases separated the two germline ends. CDR3 size: 16 residues. The CDR3 loop reads CASSSSAAGNFNEQFF. The CDR3 DNA follows: TGTGCCAGCAGTTCGTCCGCGGCAGGGAACTTCAATGAGCAGTTCTTC.

The V and J genes are TRBV4-1 and TRBJ2-1; 10 bases match TRBD2. Trimming removed 0 bases from V and 2 bases from J; junction bases left unmatched: 4. This CDR3 has 17 amino acids. CDR1 MGHRA and CDR2 YSYEKL come from the germline V gene. CDR3 DNA sequence: TGCGCCAGCAGCCAAGATCGAGCGGGAGGGCCCTACAATGAGCAGTTCTTC. As protein: CASSQDRAGGPYNEQFF.

The chain carries TRBV4-1 and TRBJ2-2; possible D gene TRBD1, 5 bases. The V gene's germline CDR1 is MGHRA and CDR2 YSYEKL. V dropped 6 bases and J dropped 3 bases, with 20 bases sitting between them. This CDR3 comprises 17 residues. CDR3 amino acids: CASSPRSSGFYTGELFF. CDR3 DNA: TGCGCCAGCAGTCCAAGAAGCTCAGGGTTTTACACCGGGGAGCTGTTTTTT.

V usage is TRBV11-2 and J usage is TRBJ2-5, with TRBD2 matching over 12 bases. The CDR3 runs 18 residues. Germline assignment: CDR1 SGHAT and CDR2 FQNNGV. After removal of 2 bases from V and 5 bases from J, the junction contained 12 bases not matched to a gene. The CDR3 bases are TGTGCCAGCAGCTTAAGGTCGGCTAGCGGGAGGGCGGGGGAGACCCAGTACTTC. Translating gives CASSLRSASGRAGETQYF. The full variable domain, with the rest looked up from reference TRBV11-2 and TRBJ2-5, is EAGVAQSPRYKIIEKRQSVAFWCNPISGHATLYWYQQILGQGPKLLIQFQNNGVVDDSQLPKDRFSAERLKGVDSTLKIQPAKLEDSAVYLCASSLRSASGRAGETQYFGPGTRLLVL.

The chain is built from TRBV6-1 and TRBJ2-1; D call uncertain. The CDR3 loop spans 16 amino acids. Deletions cut 4 bases from V and 3 bases from J, with 16 bases between. Germline V gives CDR1 MNHNS, CDR2 SASEGT. The CDR3 nucleotides read TGTGCCAGCAGTGGATTCGGCCCCCGCGGCTACAATGAGCAGTTCTTC. It translates to CASSGFGPRGYNEQFF.